The rows below give T cell receptor beta chains drawn from one sample of a study of blood T cell repertoires in COVID-19. Using immunoSEQ multiplex PCR, the repertoire was profiled, and TCRdb retains in-frame clones only, with some absent. The table records about 380,000 clones, around 89% of them present only once. The material sequenced was PBMCs or T cells enriched from blood (not recorded which). The source is a woman aged 18-35 years who had recovered from COVID-19. The CDR3 runs from the conserved cysteine through the conserved F or W. A D gene is named only where the DNA matches it firmly.

12	TRBJ1-2	TRBV12-3/TRBV12-4	NA	CASSLGGGDYTF
9	TRBJ1-2	TRBV10-1	NA	CASRRGATF
12	TRBJ1-2	TRBV5-1	NA	CASSTVNYGYTF
13	TRBJ1-2	TRBV5-1	TRBD1	CASRQDRVYGYTF
14	TRBJ2-1	TRBV28	TRBD2	CASSLVGRDNEQFF
16	TRBJ2-5	TRBV11-2	TRBD2	CASSLFLAGVQETQYF
19	TRBJ1-5	TRBV27	NA	CASSLYLPSEGLGNQPQHF
14	TRBJ2-1	TRBV18	NA	CASSPTHSYNEQFF
14	TRBJ1-6	TRBV30	NA	CAWKLEGDYSPLHF
13	TRBJ2-3	TRBV24-1	TRBD2	CATSEGLGDTQYF
15	TRBJ1-6	TRBV27	NA	CASSLSRQGYSPLHF
12	TRBJ1-1	TRBV30	TRBD1	CAWSWTGSEAFF
16	TRBJ1-4	TRBV4-2	NA	CASSPYLGGQYEKLFF
12	TRBJ2-3	TRBV19	NA	CASSIAADTQYF
16	TRBJ1-3	TRBV10-3	TRBD1	CAISVRRTGYGNTIYF
11	TRBJ2-1	TRBV12-3/TRBV12-4	NA	CASGLNNEQFF
17	TRBJ2-1	TRBV7-9	TRBD2	CASSSKWGGDVYNEQFF
13	TRBJ2-7	TRBV9	NA	CASSVAGAGEQYF
11	TRBJ1-2	TRBV24-1	NA	CATSGWDGYTF
17	TRBJ2-2	TRBV29-1	NA	CSAQGQGAGPNTGELFF